This T cell receptor beta chain was captured in a study of T cell clones after liver transplantation. About the research overall: Post-transplant blood was tracked for graft-donor-reactive T cell clones identified in a pre-transplant mixed lymphocyte reaction. General study findings and limits: In most of the 8 subjects, circulating graft-donor-reactive CD4 TCRbeta sequences fell significantly after transplant. In two subjects, few donor cells limited the measurable donor-reactive repertoire.

A note on this clone: No antigen is known for it.

V was clipped by 3 bases and J by 1 base, with 7 bases between them. The CDR3 consists of 14 residues. CDR1 is MRHNA, CDR2 SNTAGT, per germline. TCRdb keeps only in-frame clones here, not all; method: immunoSEQ multiplex PCR. The repertoire consists of roughly 100,000 clones, with 80% to 90% occurring once and the leading ten covering approximately 2.8%. This specimen was CD4+ T cells from blood, taken about 50 months after liver transplant. This clonotype was obtained from a human patient who received a liver transplant. Among the T cells, some may be from the graft donor. The rearrangement uses TRBV6-4 and TRBJ1-5; D is undetermined. The CDR3 region is CASSETWSNQPQHF. Written as DNA, the CDR3 is TGTGCCAGCAGTGAAACCTGGAGCAATCAGCCCCAGCATTTT.